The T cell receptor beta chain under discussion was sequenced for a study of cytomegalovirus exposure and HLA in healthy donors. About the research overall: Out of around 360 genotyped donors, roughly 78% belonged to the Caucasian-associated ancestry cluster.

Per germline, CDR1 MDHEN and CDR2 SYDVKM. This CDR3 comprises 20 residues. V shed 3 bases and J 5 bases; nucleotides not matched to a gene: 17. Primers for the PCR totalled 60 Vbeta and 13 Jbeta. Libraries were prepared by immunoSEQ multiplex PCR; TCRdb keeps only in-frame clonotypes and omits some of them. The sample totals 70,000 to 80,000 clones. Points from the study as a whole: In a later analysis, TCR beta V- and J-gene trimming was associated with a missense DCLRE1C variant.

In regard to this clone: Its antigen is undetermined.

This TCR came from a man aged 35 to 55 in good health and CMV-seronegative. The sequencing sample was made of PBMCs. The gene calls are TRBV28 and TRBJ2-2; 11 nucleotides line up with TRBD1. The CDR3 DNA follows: TGTGCCAGCAGTTTCAATTCGGGGTCGGCCGGGACAGGGGGGACCGGGGAGCTGTTTTTT. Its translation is CASSFNSGSAGTGGTGELFF. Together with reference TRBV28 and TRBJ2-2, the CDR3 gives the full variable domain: DVKVTQSSRYLVKRTGEKVFLECVQDMDHENMFWYRQDPGLGLRLIYFSYDVKMKEKGDIPEGYSVSREKKERFSLILESASTNQTSMYLCASSFNSGSAGTGGTGELFFGEGSRLTVL.